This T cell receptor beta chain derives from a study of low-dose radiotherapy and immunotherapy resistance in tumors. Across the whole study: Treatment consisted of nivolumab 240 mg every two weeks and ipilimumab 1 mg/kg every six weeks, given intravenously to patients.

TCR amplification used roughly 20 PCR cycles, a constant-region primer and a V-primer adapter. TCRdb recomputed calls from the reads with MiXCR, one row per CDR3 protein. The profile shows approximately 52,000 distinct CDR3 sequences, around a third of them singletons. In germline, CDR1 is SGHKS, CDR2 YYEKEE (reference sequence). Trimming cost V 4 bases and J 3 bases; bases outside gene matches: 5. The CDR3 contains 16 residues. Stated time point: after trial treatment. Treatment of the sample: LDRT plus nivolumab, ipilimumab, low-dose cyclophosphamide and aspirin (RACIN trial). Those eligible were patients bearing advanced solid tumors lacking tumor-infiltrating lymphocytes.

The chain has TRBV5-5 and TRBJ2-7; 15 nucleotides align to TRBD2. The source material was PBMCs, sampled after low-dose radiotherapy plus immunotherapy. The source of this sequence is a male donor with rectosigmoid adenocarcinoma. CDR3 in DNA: TGTGCCAGCAGCCCGGGACTAGCGGGGGGACACTACGAGCAGTACTTC. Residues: CASSPGLAGGHYEQYF.